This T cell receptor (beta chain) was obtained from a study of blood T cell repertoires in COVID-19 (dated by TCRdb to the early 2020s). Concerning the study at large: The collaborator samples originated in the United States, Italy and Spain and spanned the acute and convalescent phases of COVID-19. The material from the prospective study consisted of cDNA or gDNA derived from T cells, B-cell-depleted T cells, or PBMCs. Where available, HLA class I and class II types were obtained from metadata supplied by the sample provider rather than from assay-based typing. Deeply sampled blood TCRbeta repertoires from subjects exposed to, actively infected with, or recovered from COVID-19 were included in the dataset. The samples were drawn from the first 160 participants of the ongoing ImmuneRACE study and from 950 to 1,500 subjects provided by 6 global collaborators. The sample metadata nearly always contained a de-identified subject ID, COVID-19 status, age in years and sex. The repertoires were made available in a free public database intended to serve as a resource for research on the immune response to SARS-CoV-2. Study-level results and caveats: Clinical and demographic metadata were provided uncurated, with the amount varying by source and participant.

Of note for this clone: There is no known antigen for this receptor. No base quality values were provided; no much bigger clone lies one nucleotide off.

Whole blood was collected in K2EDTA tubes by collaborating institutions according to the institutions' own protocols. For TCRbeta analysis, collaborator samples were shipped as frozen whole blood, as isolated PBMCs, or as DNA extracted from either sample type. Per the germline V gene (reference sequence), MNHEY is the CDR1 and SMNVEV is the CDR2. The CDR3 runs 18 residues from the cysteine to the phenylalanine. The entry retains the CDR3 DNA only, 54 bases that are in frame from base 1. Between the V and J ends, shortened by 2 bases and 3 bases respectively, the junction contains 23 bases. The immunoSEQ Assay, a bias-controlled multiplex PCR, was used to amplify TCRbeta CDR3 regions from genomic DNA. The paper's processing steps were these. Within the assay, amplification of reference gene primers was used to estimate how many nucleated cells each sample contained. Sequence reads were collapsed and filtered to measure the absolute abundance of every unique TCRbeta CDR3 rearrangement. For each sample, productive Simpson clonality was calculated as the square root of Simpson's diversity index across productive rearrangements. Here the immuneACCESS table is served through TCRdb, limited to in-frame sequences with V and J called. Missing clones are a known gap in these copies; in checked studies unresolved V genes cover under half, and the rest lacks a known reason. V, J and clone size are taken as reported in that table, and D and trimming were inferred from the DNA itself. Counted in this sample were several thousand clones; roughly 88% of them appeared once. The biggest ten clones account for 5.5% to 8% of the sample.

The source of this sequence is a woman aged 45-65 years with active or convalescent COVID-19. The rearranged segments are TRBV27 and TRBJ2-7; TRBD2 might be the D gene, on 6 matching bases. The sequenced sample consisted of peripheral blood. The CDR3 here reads CASSLGPGLDPLGYEQYF. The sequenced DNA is TGTGCCAGCAGTTTAGGTCCGGGACTGGACCCCTTAGGCTACGAGCAGTACTTC.